The 9 T cell receptor beta chains below were found in one sample sequenced in a study of T cells after yellow fever vaccination (dated 2019 in TCRdb). This sample's treatment or condition label indicates: live attenuated yellow fever vaccine strain. Libraries came from 5' RACE. Instrument on record: Illumina HiSeq 2500. In-frame beta chains were kept once TCRdb had trimmed the public reads at Q25 with fastp and called clones with MiXCR. Every entry covers one CDR3 protein and lists the most common genes and DNA from its rows. The sample table lists a few hundred thousand distinct CDR3 sequences, roughly 8.6% of them with a count of one. The ten largest clonotypes hold under 20% of the sample. Specimen: PBMCs, collected about 49 days after the first yellow fever vaccination. The receptors originated from a man younger than 35 who received the YFV17D yellow fever vaccine.

This clonotype was counted between two and nine times. This chain links TRBV9 with TRBJ1-4; D is undetermined. The CDR3 covers 14 residues. Germline CDR1 is SGDLS and CDR2 is YYNGEE. The V and J ends lost 6 bases and 3 bases respectively, with 12 bases between them. For the CDR3, the DNA is TGTGCCAGCAACTCGGGGTTGGCTAATGAAAAACTGTTTTTT. This gives the protein CASNSGLANEKLFF.

This clonotype was detected only a few times. The chain employs TRBV12-3 or TRBV12-4 and TRBJ1-3; the D is unclear. Between the trimmed V and J ends, which lost 7 bases and 5 bases, there was a span of 6 bases. The CDR3 consists of 11 residues. CDR3 in amino acids: CASIGRNTIYF. The DNA of the CDR3 is TGTGCCAGCATTGGCAGAAACACCATATATTTT.

This clonotype was seen only a few times. The genes are TRBV6-1 and TRBJ2-3; 8 nucleotides match TRBD2. This CDR3 contains 15 residues. Germline V gives CDR1 MNHNS, CDR2 SASEGT. The junction had 6 bases not matched to a gene; V was cut back by 6 bases and J by 1 base. Here the CDR3 reads CASSPLAARTDTQYF. CDR3 sequence (DNA): TGTGCCAGCAGCCCACTAGCGGCCCGCACAGATACGCAGTATTTT.

This clonotype came up a few times. The chain employs TRBV24-1 and TRBJ2-1; the D gene is possibly TRBD1 (5 bases). V lost 5 bases and J lost 7, with 11 bases in between. CDR1 and CDR2 (germline): KGHDR, SFDVKD. The CDR3 totals 13 residues. CDR3 sequence (DNA): TGTGCCACCAGTGGGGGCTTGTGGAATGAGCAGTTCTTC. Protein: CATSGGLWNEQFF.

The chain has TRBV3-1 and TRBJ1-6; weak D call: TRBD1 (5 bases). V shed 0 bases and J shed 10 bases, with 10 bases lying between them. Germline CDR1 LGHDT, CDR2 YNNKEL (reference sequence). This CDR3 has 14 residues. CDR3 sequence: CASSQDGRGSPLHF. The CDR3 DNA sequence: TGTGCCAGCAGCCAAGATGGGAGGGGCTCACCCCTCCACTTT.

This clonotype was counted many times. This chain connects TRBV28 to TRBJ2-3, with a possible D match to TRBD1 (5 bases). V shed 5 bases and J shed 2 bases, with 17 bases lying between them. Germline V gives CDR1 MDHEN, CDR2 SYDVKM. The CDR3 has 16 residues. The CDR3 nucleotides read TGTGCCAGCAGTCCCGTACGGGCGACAGACACAGATACGCAGTATTTT. It is translated as CASSPVRATDTDTQYF.

This chain links TRBV5-1 with TRBJ1-6; TRBD1 matches 7 bases. This CDR3 contains 15 residues. Trimming removed 6 bases from V and 5 bases from J; junction bases left unmatched: 8. CDR1 SGHRS and CDR2 YFSETQ come from the germline V gene. CDR3 in DNA: TGCGCCAGCACCACAGGGGAGACCGATAATTCACCCCTCCACTTT. This encodes CASTTGETDNSPLHF.

This clonotype was detected a few times. This chain links TRBV7-8 with TRBJ2-2; the D is unclear. V was pared by 3 bases and J by 8 bases, with 7 bases between. From germline, CDR1 is SGHVS and CDR2 FQNEAQ. The CDR3 runs 12 residues. CDR3 region: CASSFRSGELFF. The CDR3 DNA sequence: TGTGCCAGCAGCTTCAGGTCTGGGGAGCTGTTTTTT.

This clonotype came up a few times. This sequence joins TRBV20-1 and TRBJ1-2; 10 nucleotides match TRBD1. This CDR3 is built from 13 residues. Germline V gives CDR1 DFQATT, CDR2 SNEGSKA (reference sequence). V lost 5 bases to trimming and J lost 4 bases; unmatched junction nucleotides: 4. CDR3 nucleotides: TGCAGTGCTCTCGGGACAGGGGTCTATGGCTACACCTTC. Translated, it gives CSALGTGVYGYTF.